The rows below give T cell receptor beta chains drawn from one sample of a study of blood T cells in healthy people across ages. TCRdb itself ran the 5' RACE reads through MiXCR, one entry per CDR3 protein. The table includes about 510,000 distinct CDR3 sequences, roughly a quarter detected once. This same sample was also taken into another study, of T cells of mothers and their children.

The source material was blood. These receptors all stem from a boy between 2 and 15 years old in good health. The CDR3 runs from the conserved cysteine through the conserved F or W. The order of the fields is CDR3 protein, CDR3 DNA, clone size, V gene, J gene, D gene. The D gene is left open where the match is weak. The size of a clone is reported for some rows only, either as once, few or many, or as a class for expanded clones.

CSVEDSKRPYEQYF,TGCAGCGTAGAGGACAGTAAGAGGCCCTACGAGCAGTACTTC,few,TRBV29-1,TRBJ2-7,NA
CSAEVAGGDFAGELFF,TGCAGCGCGGAGGTGGCAGGGGGTGATTTTGCCGGGGAGCTGTTTTTT,NA,TRBV29-1,TRBJ2-2,TRBD1
CASSPDRLSYEQYF,TGTGCCAGCAGTCCGGACCGACTATCCTACGAGCAGTACTTC,NA,TRBV6-5,TRBJ2-7,NA
CASSLDSENIQYF,TGTGCCAGCAGCTTAGACAGCGAAAACATTCAGTACTTC,NA,TRBV7-9,TRBJ2-4,NA
CASSDRQSDEKLFF,TGTGCCAGCAGCGATCGACAATCGGATGAAAAACTGTTTTTT,NA,TRBV7-9,TRBJ1-4,NA
CASSYKRGGRNEQFF,TGTGCCAGCAGTTACAAGCGGGGGGGTCGCAATGAGCAGTTCTTC,NA,TRBV27,TRBJ2-1,TRBD2
CASTGLAGVTGELFF,TGTGCCAGCACCGGACTAGCGGGAGTTACCGGGGAGCTGTTTTTT,few,TRBV27,TRBJ2-2,TRBD2
CASSFPLAKNIQYF,TGTGCCAGCAGTTTCCCTCTAGCCAAAAACATTCAGTACTTC,few,TRBV12-3/TRBV12-4,TRBJ2-4,NA
CASSLAGTISEQFF,TGTGCCAGCAGCTTGGCCGGGACAATATCGGAGCAGTTCTTC,few,TRBV11-2,TRBJ2-1,NA
CAISEPSLQAGQETQYF,TGTGCCATCAGTGAGCCGAGCCTACAGGCGGGGCAAGAGACCCAGTACTTC,NA,TRBV10-3,TRBJ2-5,NA
CASSYTGTRSKLFF,TGTGCCAGCAGCTATACCGGGACCCGGAGTAAACTGTTTTTT,NA,TRBV14,TRBJ1-4,NA
CASSLPPGEQYF,TGTGCCAGCAGTTTACCTCCCGGAGAGCAGTACTTC,few,TRBV27,TRBJ2-5,NA
CASSHGDRGPHQPQHF,TGTGCCAGCAGCCACGGGGACAGGGGGCCCCATCAGCCCCAGCATTTT,NA,TRBV3-1,TRBJ1-5,TRBD1
CASSLSPGASQPQHF,TGTGCCAGCAGCCTTTCGCCGGGGGCGAGTCAGCCCCAGCATTTT,few,TRBV5-5,TRBJ1-5,NA
CASSLDTFTGELFF,TGTGCCAGCAGCCTGGACACATTCACCGGGGAGCTGTTTTTT,NA,TRBV6-2/TRBV6-3,TRBJ2-2,NA
CASSEETGSQADTQYF,TGCGCCAGCAGTGAGGAGACAGGGAGTCAGGCAGATACGCAGTATTTT,NA,TRBV10-1,TRBJ2-3,TRBD1
CAISERTSGTSEQYF,TGTGCCATCAGTGAGCGGACTAGCGGGACGAGTGAGCAGTACTTC,many,TRBV10-3,TRBJ2-7,TRBD2
CAISAGTTAANEQFF,TGTGCCATCAGCGCCGGGACCACCGCGGCCAATGAGCAGTTCTTC,once,TRBV10-3,TRBJ2-1,NA
CASKGDNEQFF,TGTGCCAGTAAAGGGGACAATGAGCAGTTCTTC,NA,TRBV19,TRBJ2-1,NA
CAISERSGGTDTQYF,TGTGCCATCAGTGAGCGTAGCGGGGGCACAGATACGCAGTATTTT,NA,TRBV10-3,TRBJ2-3,TRBD2